These 17 T cell receptor beta chains came from one sample sequenced in a study of radiation and T cells in renal cell carcinoma. The table came from immunoSEQ multiplex PCR; TCRdb's copy has only in-frame clones and leaves some out. The sample has roughly 60,000 clones; around 81% are singletons. Time point meaning: blood 2 weeks post-SBRT. Stated treatment: 15 Gy SBRT to primary tumor, nephrectomy 4 weeks later. The source material was blood, sampled from a patient whose treatment included radiotherapy and nephrectomy. The source is a man aged 55 to 70 with renal cell carcinoma.

The genes are TRBV19 and TRBJ1-1, with TRBD1 matching 7 bases. The CDR3 extends over 16 amino acids. The trim removed 2 bases at V and 7 bases at J, leaving 13 bases unmatched. In germline, CDR1 is LNHDA, CDR2 SQIVND (reference sequence). The CDR3 nucleotides read TGTGCCAGTAGTATAAGTGTGACAGGGTCGCCTTTTGAAGCTTTCTTT. Protein sequence: CASSISVTGSPFEAFF. The entire variable domain, with the rest obtained from reference TRBV19 and TRBJ1-1, is as follows: DGGITQSPKYLFRKEGQNVTLSCEQNLNHDAMYWYRQDPGQGLRLIYYSQIVNDFQKGDIAEGYSVSREKKESFPLTVTSAQKNPTAFYLCASSISVTGSPFEAFFGQGTRLTVV.

The rearrangement uses TRBV6-1 and TRBJ2-7; no clear D gene. Germline V gives CDR1 MNHNS, CDR2 SASEGT. This CDR3 region has 13 residues. V lost 1 base and J lost 6, with 10 bases in between. This chain's CDR3 is CASSEDARVEQYF. CDR3 nucleotide sequence: TGTGCCAGCAGTGAAGATGCTCGGGTCGAGCAGTACTTC.

This clone was found once. This rearrangement joins TRBV5-1 to TRBJ2-5; the D gene is possibly TRBD1 (5 bases). This CDR3 spans 16 amino acids. Per the germline V gene, CDR1 is SGHRS and CDR2 is YFSETQ. V lost 0 bases and J 5 bases, leaving 17 bases between the germline ends. The CDR3 bases are TGCGCCAGCAGCTTGGGACAGAGACCAGAAGGGGAGACCCAGTACTTC. It is translated as CASSLGQRPEGETQYF.

The gene calls are TRBV10-3 and TRBJ1-2; 8 positions match TRBD1. Germline V gene sequence: CDR1 ENHRY, CDR2 SYGVKD. The CDR3 is 13 residues long. The junction had 7 bases not matched to a gene; V was cut back by 10 bases and J by 3 bases. The CDR3 DNA follows: TGTGCCACCAAGACAGGGGAGGACTATGGCTACACCTTC. Protein: CATKTGEDYGYTF.

Here the CDR3 reads CASSIRTGTNEKLFF. The DNA of the CDR3 is TGTGCCAGTAGTATTAGGACAGGAACTAATGAAAAACTGTTTTTT. This chain links TRBV19 with TRBJ1-4, with TRBD1 matching over 7 bases. The CDR3 spans 15 residues. The V segment lost 3 bases and the J segment 1 base; nucleotides outside the gene matches: 2. Germline values: CDR1 LNHDA, CDR2 SQIVND (reference sequence).

V usage is TRBV7-7 and J usage is TRBJ1-2; 9 bases map to TRBD1. V dropped 4 bases and J dropped 2; count of bases not matched to a gene: 14. The germline V gene encodes CDR1 SSHAT and CDR2 FNYEAQ (reference sequence). The CDR3 runs 18 residues. CDR3 sequence (DNA): TGTGCCAGCAGCTATGCCGGGACAGGGACGTTCATCAACTATGGCTACACCTTC. Protein product: CASSYAGTGTFINYGYTF.

J is TRBJ1-4 and V is TRBV10-3; 7 positions match TRBD1. With V trimmed by 6 bases and J by 6 bases, 4 bases remained unmatched. Germline V gives CDR1 ENHRY, CDR2 SYGVKD. The length of the CDR3 is 13 residues. The CDR3 reads CAIRGGGDEKLFF. CDR3 bases: TGTGCCATCAGAGGAGGGGGCGATGAAAAACTGTTTTTT.

V and J are TRBV2 and TRBJ2-5; a possible D gene is TRBD1 (7 bases). The closer fit of TRBJ2-7 to the DNA end suggests the J call may be wrong. The V gene's germline CDR1 is SNHLY and CDR2 FYNNEI. The CDR3 is 13 residues long. The CDR3 nucleotides read TGTGCCGCAGGGGGGACAGAACTCTACGAGCAGTACTTC. The encoded protein is CAAGGTELYEQYF.

The V gene is TRBV5-6, the J gene TRBJ2-3, with D perhaps given as TRBD1 or TRBD2 (5 bases each). The CDR3 sequence is 14 residues long. With 4 bases removed from V and 2 bases from J, the gap between germline ends came to 11 bases. Looked up from germline, CDR1 is SGHDT and CDR2 is YYEEEE. CDR3 residues: CASSEGQFTDTQYF. The CDR3 nucleotides read TGTGCCAGCAGCGAGGGGCAGTTCACAGATACGCAGTATTTT.

The CDR3 spells CASSTSGRGEEKLFF. CDR3 sequence (DNA): TGTGCCAGTAGTACTTCAGGGAGGGGCGAGGAAAAACTGTTTTTT. The chain combines TRBV19 with TRBJ1-4, with a tentative D call TRBD1 (5 bases). The CDR3 has 15 amino acids. Per germline, CDR1 LNHDA and CDR2 SQIVND (reference sequence). The V gene lost 4 bases and the J gene lost 8 bases, with 17 bases spanning the gap.

The DNA of the CDR3 is TGTGCCAGCGGACAGATCTCTGGAAACACCATATATTTT. Translating it yields CASGQISGNTIYF. The chain recombines TRBV27 with TRBJ1-3; perhaps TRBD1 as D (6 bases). The CDR3 is 13 amino acids. V was trimmed by 8 bases and J by 0 bases, leaving 8 bases between them. Germline V gene lookup returns CDR1 MNHEY and CDR2 SMNVEV (reference sequence).

This clone was detected a few times. V usage is TRBV9 and J usage is TRBJ2-3; the D is unclear. V lost 0 bases, J lost 2 bases, and 10 bases lay in between. CDR1 and CDR2 (germline): SGDLS, YYNGEE. CDR3 length equals 15 residues. CDR3 sequence (DNA): TGTGCCAGCAGCGTAGAGCCGACCTACACAGATACGCAGTATTTT. Protein: CASSVEPTYTDTQYF.

The genes are TRBV19 and TRBJ2-5, with D tentatively TRBD1 or TRBD2 (5 bases each). The CDR3 runs to 15 residues. Germline V CDR1 and CDR2: LNHDA, SQIVND (reference sequence). Trimming removed 1 base from V and 5 bases from J, with 14 bases in between. CDR3 sequence (DNA): TGTGCCAGTAGTATAGCGCCAGGGAGACAGGAGACCCAGTACTTC. Translating gives CASSIAPGRQETQYF. The variable domain in full, completed from reference TRBV19 and TRBJ2-5, reads DGGITQSPKYLFRKEGQNVTLSCEQNLNHDAMYWYRQDPGQGLRLIYYSQIVNDFQKGDIAEGYSVSREKKESFPLTVTSAQKNPTAFYLCASSIAPGRQETQYFGPGTRLLVL.

The genes are TRBV7-2 and TRBJ2-7; D remains ambiguous. Germline CDR1 and CDR2: SGHTA and FQGNSA. The CDR3 is made up of 14 amino acids. The V gene lost 2 bases and the J gene lost 0 bases, with 8 bases spanning the gap. As DNA, the CDR3 is TGTGCCAGCAGCTTAAGGGAAGGCTCCTACGAGCAGTACTTC. Its protein is CASSLREGSYEQYF.

This clone occurred a few times. This chain connects TRBV10-3 to TRBJ1-4; D possibly corresponds to TRBD1 (5 bases). This CDR3 is built from 17 residues. Looked up from germline, CDR1 is ENHRY and CDR2 is SYGVKD. The germline V and J ends were trimmed by 0 bases and 5 bases, with 16 bases remaining between them. CDR3 nucleotide sequence: TGTGCCATCAGTGAGTCGGTCAGGGAAGAAGGGAATGAAAAACTGTTTTTT. Protein product: CAISESVREEGNEKLFF.

The rearrangement links TRBV11-2 to TRBJ1-1; the D is unclear. Germline V gene lookup returns CDR1 SGHAT and CDR2 FQNNGV. The CDR3 runs to 13 residues. Trimming left V 1 base short and J 11 bases short, with 14 bases between. The CDR3 DNA sequence: TGTGCCAGCAGCTTAGGGGTGGTAAGCGACGCTTTCTTT. Translation: CASSLGVVSDAFF.

This clone was seen only a few times. This chain links TRBV12-5 with TRBJ2-1; D not resolved. CDR3 length: 13 amino acids. Per germline, CDR1 LGHNT and CDR2 FRNRAP. V was pared by 1 base and J by 4 bases, with 5 bases between. The CDR3 DNA reads TGTGCTAGTGGTTTGGATCAATACAATGAGCAGTTCTTC. Protein: CASGLDQYNEQFF.